The sequence of this T cell receptor beta chain was determined in a study of CD8 T cells in Susac syndrome. Sequencing of TCR beta was performed on blood CD8+ and CD4+ T cells. The authors reverse transcribed roughly 0.45 to 1 ug RNA with random hexamers. Amplification of the TCR beta CDR3 was carried out by immunoSEQ multiplex PCR, which spanned a total of 54 Vbeta and 13 Jbeta segments. Each CDR3 protein is one row after TCRdb ran MiXCR on the immunoSEQ multiplex PCR reads. This table has some 300,000 distinct CDR3 sequences, roughly 85% appearing once. This clonotype has a handful of counts. The V end lost 0 bases, the J end lost 1 base, and 4 bases lay between the germline ends. The germline V gene encodes CDR1 SGHKS and CDR2 YYEKEE (reference sequence). The CDR3 covers 13 residues.

This TCR was recovered from a human donor with multiple sclerosis. Sequencing used CD8+ T cells from PBMCs. The chain is built from TRBV5-5 and TRBJ1-1, with D unclear. This chain's CDR3 is CASSLEGNTEAFF. The CDR3 region has the DNA TGTGCCAGCAGCTTGGAGGGGAACACTGAAGCTTTCTTT.